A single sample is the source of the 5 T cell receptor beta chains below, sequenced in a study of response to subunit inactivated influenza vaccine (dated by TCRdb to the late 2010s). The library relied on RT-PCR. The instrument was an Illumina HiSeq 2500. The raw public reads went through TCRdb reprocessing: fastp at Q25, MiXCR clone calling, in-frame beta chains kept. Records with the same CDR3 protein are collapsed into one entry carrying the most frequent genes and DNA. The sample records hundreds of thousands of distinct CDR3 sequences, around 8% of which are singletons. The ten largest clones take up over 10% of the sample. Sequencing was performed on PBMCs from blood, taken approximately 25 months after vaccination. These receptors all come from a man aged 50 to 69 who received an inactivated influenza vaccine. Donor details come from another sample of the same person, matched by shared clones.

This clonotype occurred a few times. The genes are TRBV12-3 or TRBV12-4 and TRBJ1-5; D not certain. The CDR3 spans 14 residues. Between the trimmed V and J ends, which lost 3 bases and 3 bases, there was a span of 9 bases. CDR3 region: CASSLNRPNQPQHF. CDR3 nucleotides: TGTGCCAGCAGTTTGAACAGACCCAATCAGCCCCAGCATTTT.

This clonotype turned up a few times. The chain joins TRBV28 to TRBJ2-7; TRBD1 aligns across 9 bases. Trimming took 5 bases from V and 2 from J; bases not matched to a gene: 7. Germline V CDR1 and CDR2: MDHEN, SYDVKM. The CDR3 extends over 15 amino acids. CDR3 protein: CASSISGQGTYEQYF. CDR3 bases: TGTGCCAGCAGTATATCGGGACAGGGAACCTACGAGCAGTACTTC.

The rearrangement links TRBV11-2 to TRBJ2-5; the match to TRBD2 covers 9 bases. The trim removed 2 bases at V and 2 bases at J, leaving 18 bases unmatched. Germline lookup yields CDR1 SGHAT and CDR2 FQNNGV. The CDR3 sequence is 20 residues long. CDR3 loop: CASSLLSRGLSGSGQETQYF. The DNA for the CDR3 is TGTGCCAGCAGCTTATTGTCTAGGGGCCTTAGCGGGAGCGGACAAGAGACCCAGTACTTC.

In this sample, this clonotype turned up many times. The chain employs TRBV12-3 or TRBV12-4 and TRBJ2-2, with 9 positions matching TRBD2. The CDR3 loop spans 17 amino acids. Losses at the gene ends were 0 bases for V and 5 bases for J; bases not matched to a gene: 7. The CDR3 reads CASSLAGLAPGTGELFF. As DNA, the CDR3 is TGTGCCAGCAGTTTAGCTGGACTAGCGCCCGGAACCGGGGAGCTGTTTTTT.

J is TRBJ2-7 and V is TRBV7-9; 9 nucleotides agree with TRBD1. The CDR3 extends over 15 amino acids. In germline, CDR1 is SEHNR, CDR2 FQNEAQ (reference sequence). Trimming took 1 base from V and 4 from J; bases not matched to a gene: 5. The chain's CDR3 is CASSLVVDRGYEQYF. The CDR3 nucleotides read TGTGCCAGCAGCTTAGTGGTGGACAGGGGTTACGAGCAGTACTTC. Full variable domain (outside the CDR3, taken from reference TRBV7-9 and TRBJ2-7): DTGVSQNPRHKITKRGQNVTFRCDPISEHNRLYWYRQTLGQGPEFLTYFQNEAQLEKSRLLSDRFSAERPKGSFSTLEIQRTEQGDSAMYLCASSLVVDRGYEQYFGPGTRLTVT.